Below, 8 T cell receptor beta chains from the same sample are listed, as sequenced in a study of identical twins. Via MiXCR, TCRdb re-called the 5' RACE reads, giving one row per CDR3 protein. The sample consists of hundreds of thousands of distinct CDR3 sequences, approximately 13% of them appearing once. The same specimen was also included in a second study, on yellow fever vaccine responses in identical twins.

Sequencing input: CD8+ T cells sorted from blood. The receptor set was obtained from a woman aged 18-30 years in good health.

This clonotype has ten or more counts. The rearrangement links TRBV20-1 to TRBJ1-1; D uncertain. The V gene's germline CDR1 is DFQATT and CDR2 SNEGSKA (reference sequence). This CDR3 contains 14 residues. Trimming removed 1 base at V and 5 bases at J, with 14 bases between. In nucleotides, the CDR3 is TGCAGTGCTAGAGCCCCGTCGGGTGAGACTGAAGCTTTCTTT. It translates to CSARAPSGETEAFF.

The V gene is TRBV7-9, the J gene TRBJ2-3; maybe TRBD2 (5 bases). The CDR3 is 14 amino acids. Between the trimmed V and J ends, which lost 7 bases and 2 bases, there was a span of 13 bases. Germline CDR1 SEHNR, CDR2 FQNEAQ (reference sequence). The CDR3 spells CASKDGENTDTQYF. The CDR3 DNA is TGTGCCAGCAAGGACGGGGAAAACACAGATACGCAGTATTTT. The full variable domain, completed using reference TRBV7-9 and TRBJ2-3, is DTGVSQNPRHKITKRGQNVTFRCDPISEHNRLYWYRQTLGQGPEFLTYFQNEAQLEKSRLLSDRFSAERPKGSFSTLEIQRTEQGDSAMYLCASKDGENTDTQYFGPGTRLTVL.

The chain uses TRBV11-2 and TRBJ2-7; D remains unclear. From germline, CDR1 is SGHAT and CDR2 FQNNGV. Trimming took off 0 bases at V and 3 bases at J, with 15 bases between the two ends. The CDR3 covers 16 residues. This CDR3 reads CASSLEGTSLVYEQYV. CDR3 DNA: TGTGCCAGCAGCTTAGAAGGCACTTCCTTGGTCTACGAGCAGTACGTC.

The chain links TRBV12-3 or TRBV12-4 to TRBJ2-5, with TRBD2 matching 11 bases. Unmatched junction bases numbered 10, after V lost 5 bases and J lost 2 bases. This CDR3 comprises 17 residues. CDR3 bases: TGTGCCAGCAGTCCCCGGGTAGCGGGGGGGCGGCAAGAGACCCAGTACTTC. Residues: CASSPRVAGGRQETQYF.

V and J are TRBV9 and TRBJ2-1; 7 bases line up with TRBD2. Germline assignment: CDR1 SGDLS and CDR2 YYNGEE. V lost 0 bases and J lost 4; bases outside the gene matches: 4. This CDR3 region has 15 residues. The CDR3 nucleotides read TGTGCCAGCAGCGTAGTACTAGCGTCTTACAATGAGCAGTTCTTC. It codes for CASSVVLASYNEQFF.

This clonotype was detected only a few times. The V and J genes are TRBV11-2 and TRBJ2-3, with 8 bases lining up with TRBD2. Per the germline V gene, CDR1 is SGHAT and CDR2 is FQNNGV. The CDR3 runs to 17 residues. The V and J ends lost 2 bases and 6 bases, in that order; junction bases with no gene match: 13. This chain's CDR3 is CASSLSVAGGPADTQYF. CDR3 DNA sequence: TGTGCCAGCAGCTTATCGGTCGCGGGAGGACCGGCCGATACGCAGTATTTT.

The table lists this clonotype with a few counts. This chain uses TRBV5-1 with TRBJ1-2; D is possibly TRBD1 (6 bases). Germline V lookup: CDR1 SGHRS, CDR2 YFSETQ. This CDR3 is 15 amino acids long. V was pared by 0 bases and J by 5 bases, with 14 bases between. The CDR3 is CASSLEGGRFYGYTF. CDR3 bases: TGCGCCAGCAGCTTGGAGGGGGGGCGCTTTTATGGCTACACCTTC.

This CDR3 is CASSSRQAGTEAFF. The CDR3 bases are TGTGCCAGCAGCTCACGACAGGCTGGTACTGAAGCTTTCTTT. The chain recombines TRBV7-9 with TRBJ1-1, with D possibly matching TRBD1 (6 bases). This CDR3 is built from 14 residues. Trimming left V 4 bases short and J 5 bases short, with 14 bases between. Per germline, CDR1 SEHNR and CDR2 FQNEAQ (reference sequence).